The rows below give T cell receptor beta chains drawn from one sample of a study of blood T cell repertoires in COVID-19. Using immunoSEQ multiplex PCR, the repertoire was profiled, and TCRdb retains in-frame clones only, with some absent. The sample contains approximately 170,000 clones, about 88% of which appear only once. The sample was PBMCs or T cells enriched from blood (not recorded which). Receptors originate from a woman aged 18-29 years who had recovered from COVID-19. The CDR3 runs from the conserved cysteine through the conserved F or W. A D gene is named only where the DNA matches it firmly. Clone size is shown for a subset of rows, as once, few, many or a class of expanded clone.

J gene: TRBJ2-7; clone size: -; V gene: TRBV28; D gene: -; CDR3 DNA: TGTGCCAGCGGGGGGATCTCCTACGAGCAGTACTTC; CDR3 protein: CASGGISYEQYF
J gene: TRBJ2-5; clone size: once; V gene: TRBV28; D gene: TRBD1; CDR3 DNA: TGTGCCAGCAGCCCACAGGGGTCAGAGACCCAGTACTTC; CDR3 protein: CASSPQGSETQYF
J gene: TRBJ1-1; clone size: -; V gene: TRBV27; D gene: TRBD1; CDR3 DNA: TGTGCCAGCAGTTTACGGAGACTGACAGGGGTACCATTCGGAGCTTTCTTT; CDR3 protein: CASSLRRLTGVPFGAFF
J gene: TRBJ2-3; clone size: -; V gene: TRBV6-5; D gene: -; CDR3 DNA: TGTGCCAGCTCGGCAGGGCTCACAGATACGCAGTATTTT; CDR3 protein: CASSAGLTDTQYF
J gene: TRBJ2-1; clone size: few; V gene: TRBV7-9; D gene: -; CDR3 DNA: TGTGCCAGCAGTATCCGGTCGGAGCACAATGAGCAGTTCTTC; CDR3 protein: CASSIRSEHNEQFF
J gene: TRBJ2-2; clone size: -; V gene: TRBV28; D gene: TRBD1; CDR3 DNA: TGTGCCAGCAGACTATCGGGACAGGGGATTGCCGGGGAGCTGTTTTTT; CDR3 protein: CASRLSGQGIAGELFF
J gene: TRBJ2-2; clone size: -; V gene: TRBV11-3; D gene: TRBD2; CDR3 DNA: TGTGCCAGCAGCCCAAGGACTAGCGACAACGCCGGGGAGCTGTTTTTT; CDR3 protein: CASSPRTSDNAGELFF
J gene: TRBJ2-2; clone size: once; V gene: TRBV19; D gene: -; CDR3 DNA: TGTGCCAGTAGTACAAAGACAGGGGAGGGGAACGGGGAGCTGTTTTTT; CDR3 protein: CASSTKTGEGNGELFF
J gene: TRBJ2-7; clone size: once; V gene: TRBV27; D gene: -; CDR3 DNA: TGTGCCAGCAGGGTTTACGCCGAGGCCGAGCAGTACTTC; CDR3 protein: CASRVYAEAEQYF
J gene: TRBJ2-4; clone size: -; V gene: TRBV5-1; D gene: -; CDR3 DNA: TGCGCCAGCAGCCCTACGCCTCCGGACAGCTCCCCCAAAAACATTCAGTACTTC; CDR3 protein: CASSPTPPDSSPKNIQYF
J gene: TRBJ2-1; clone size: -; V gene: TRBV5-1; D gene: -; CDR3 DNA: TGCGCCAGCAGCTTGGATGGCGGCGGCTCCTACAATGAGCAGTTCTTC; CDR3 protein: CASSLDGGGSYNEQFF
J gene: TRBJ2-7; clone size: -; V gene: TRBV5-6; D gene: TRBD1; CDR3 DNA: TGTGCCAGCAGCTTGCCCCAGGGGGCCTACGAGCAGTACTTC; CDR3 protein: CASSLPQGAYEQYF
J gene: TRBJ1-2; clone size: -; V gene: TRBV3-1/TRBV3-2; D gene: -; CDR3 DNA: TGTGCCACCACAAAGGGATCGGGGTATGGCTACACCTTC; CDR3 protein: CATTKGSGYGYTF
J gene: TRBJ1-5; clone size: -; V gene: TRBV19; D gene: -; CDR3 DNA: TGTGCCAGTAGTCCCCACAGGTCTGAGGATAGCAATCAGCCCCAGCATTTT; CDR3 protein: CASSPHRSEDSNQPQHF
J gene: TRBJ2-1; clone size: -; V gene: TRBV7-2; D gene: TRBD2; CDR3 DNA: TGTGCCAGCAGCTATGGCGGGGGATCCAATGAGCAGTTCTTC; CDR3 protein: CASSYGGGSNEQFF
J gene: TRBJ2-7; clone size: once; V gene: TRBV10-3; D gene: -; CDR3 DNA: TGTGCCATCCAGTGGGGGCCGAGCTACGAGCAGTACTTC; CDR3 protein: CAIQWGPSYEQYF
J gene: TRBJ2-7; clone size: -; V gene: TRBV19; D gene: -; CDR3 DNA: TGTGCCAGTAAGCAGACAATAGACACCTACGAGCAGTACTTC; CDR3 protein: CASKQTIDTYEQYF
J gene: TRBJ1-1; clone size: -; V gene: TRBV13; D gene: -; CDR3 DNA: TGTGCCAGCAGCGTAGAGAGCTTCACTGAAGCTTTCTTT; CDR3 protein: CASSVESFTEAFF
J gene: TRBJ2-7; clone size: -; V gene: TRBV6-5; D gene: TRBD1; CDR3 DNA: TGTGCCAGCAGGACGGGACAGGGGATCTACGAGCAGTACTTC; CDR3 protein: CASRTGQGIYEQYF
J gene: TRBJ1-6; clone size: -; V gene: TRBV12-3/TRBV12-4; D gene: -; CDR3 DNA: TGTGCCAGCAGTACTCGCATGGGCTCACCCCTCCACTTT; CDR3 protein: CASSTRMGSPLHF
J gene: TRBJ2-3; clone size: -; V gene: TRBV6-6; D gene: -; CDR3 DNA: TGTGCCAGCAGTTACCGGACAGATACGCAGTATTTT; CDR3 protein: CASSYRTDTQYF
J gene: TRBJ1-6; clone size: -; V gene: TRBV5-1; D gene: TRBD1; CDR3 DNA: TGCGCCAGCAGCTTGGGGGGGACAGATAATTCACCCCTCCACTTT; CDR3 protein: CASSLGGTDNSPLHF
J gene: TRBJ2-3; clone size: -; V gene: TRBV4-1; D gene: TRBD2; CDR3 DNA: TGCGCCAGCAGCCAGCCAACTAGCGGGAGAAAAAAAGATACGCAGTATTTT; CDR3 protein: CASSQPTSGRKKDTQYF
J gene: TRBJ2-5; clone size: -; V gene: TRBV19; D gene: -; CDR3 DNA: TGTGCCAGTAGTCCTTACCGGGGGGAGACCCAGTACTTC; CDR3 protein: CASSPYRGETQYF
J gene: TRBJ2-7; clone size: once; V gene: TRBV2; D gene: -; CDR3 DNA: TGTGCCAGCAGGGATACCAGCTCACGACTATTCACCTACGAGCAGTACTTC; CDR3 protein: CASRDTSSRLFTYEQYF
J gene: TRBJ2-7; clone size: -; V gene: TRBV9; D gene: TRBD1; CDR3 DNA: TGTGCCAGCAGCGAGGGGACAGTCCCAACCTACGAGCAGTACTTC; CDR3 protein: CASSEGTVPTYEQYF
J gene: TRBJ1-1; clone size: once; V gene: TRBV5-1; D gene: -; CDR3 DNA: TGCGCCAGCAGCTCTTCCCCAGGGGCCGTGAACACTGAAGCTTTCTTT; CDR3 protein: CASSSSPGAVNTEAFF
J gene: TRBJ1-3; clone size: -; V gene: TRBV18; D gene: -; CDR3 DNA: TGTGCCAGCTCACCACCCTCACTCTCTGGAAACACCATATATTTT; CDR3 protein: CASSPPSLSGNTIYF
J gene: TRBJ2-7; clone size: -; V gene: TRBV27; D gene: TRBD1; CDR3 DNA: TGTGCCAGCAGTTCCAGACAGGGTTACGAGCAGTACTTC; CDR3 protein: CASSSRQGYEQYF
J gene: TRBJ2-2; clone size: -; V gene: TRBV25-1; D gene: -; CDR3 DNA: TGTGCCAGCACCCCCAGGGGCTCGAACACCGGGGAGCTGTTTTTT; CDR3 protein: CASTPRGSNTGELFF
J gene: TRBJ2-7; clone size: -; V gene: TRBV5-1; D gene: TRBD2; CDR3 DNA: TGCGCCAGCACCATATCTAGCGGACTCTACGAGCAGTACTTC; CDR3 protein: CASTISSGLYEQYF